Below, 15 T cell receptor beta chains from the same sample are listed, as sequenced in a study of tumor-infiltrating lymphocytes in primary liver carcinoma. With a constant-region primer, TCR beta cDNA was made from roughly 500 ng of total RNA. Libraries for TCR beta were built through three nested multiplex PCR rounds, which together made up a slightly modified ARM-PCR procedure. Use of TRBV1-TRBV30 forward primers with a C-beta reverse primer characterized the first two PCR rounds, which lasted ten to eleven cycles each. TCRdb independently ran MiXCR on the multiplex PCR reads; one entry per CDR3 protein. The sample shows some 190,000 distinct CDR3 sequences, over 50% of them seen only once. Alongside blood RNA obtained from unsorted whole blood, germline DNA was also extracted. The sequencing input was peripheral blood. These receptors came from a man aged 40-49 years with primary liver carcinoma and hepatitis B virus infection.

About this clonotype itself: Given the absence of the conserved phenylalanine or tryptophan at the CDR3 end, a read error is likely. This chain connects TRBV4-1 to TRBJ2-3; 7 bases agree with TRBD2. Germline V gives CDR1 MGHRA, CDR2 YSYEKL. Losses at the gene ends were 4 bases for V and 9 bases for J; bases not matched to a gene: 10. The CDR3 runs 14 residues. CDR3 region: CASSPLPGGGTQYS. CDR3 coding DNA: TGCGCCAGCAGCCCACTCCCGGGAGGAGGGACGCAGTATTCT.

Many counts were recorded for this clonotype. The chain carries TRBV6-5 and TRBJ1-5; 9 bases align to TRBD1. The CDR3 covers 14 residues. V dropped 7 bases and J dropped 4; count of bases not matched to a gene: 5. The V gene's germline CDR1 is MNHEY and CDR2 SVGAGI. The CDR3 spells CASKQGAGNQPQHF. CDR3 in DNA: TGTGCCAGCAAACAGGGGGCTGGTAATCAGCCCCAGCATTTT.

V usage is TRBV28 and J usage is TRBJ1-5; D remains unclear. The V gene lost 7 bases and the J gene lost 9 bases, with 13 bases spanning the gap. The CDR3 is 12 amino acids. Germline V gene sequence: CDR1 MDHEN, CDR2 SYDVKM. CDR3 sequence reads: CASTLPRGPQHF. For the CDR3, the DNA is TGTGCCAGCACCCTCCCCCGCGGGCCCCAGCATTTT.

Remarks on this clonotype: One end of the junction fails to match germline, which may point to a read error. The chain has TRBV5-4 and TRBJ2-2; D possibly corresponds to TRBD2 (6 bases). Germline CDR1 SGHNT, CDR2 YYREEE (reference sequence). This CDR3 has 15 amino acids. In nucleotides, the CDR3 is TGTGCCAACAGCCCTTTTAGCGGAGGCACCTGGGAGCTGTTTTTT. Encoded protein: CANSPFSGGTWELFF.

The rearrangement links TRBV6-1 to TRBJ1-1; D unclear. Germline V CDR1 and CDR2: MNHNS, SASEGT. The V end lost 3 bases, the J end lost 0 bases, and 11 bases lay between the germline ends. The CDR3 sequence is 15 residues long. The CDR3 sequence: CASSDPEAMNTEAFF. The DNA for the CDR3 is TGTGCCAGCAGTGACCCAGAAGCCATGAACACTGAAGCTTTCTTT.

The rearrangement joins TRBV11-2 to TRBJ2-5; D might be TRBD1 (6 bases). The CDR3 contains 15 residues. Per the germline V gene, CDR1 is SGHAT and CDR2 is FQNNGV. The germline V and J ends were trimmed by 1 base and 5 bases, with 14 bases remaining between them. CDR3 in amino acids: CASSLAHRVEETQYF. The CDR3, as DNA: TGTGCCAGCAGCTTAGCGCACAGGGTAGAGGAGACCCAGTACTTC.

To note about this clonotype: One base away lies a much larger clone, so this may be a sequencing read error. The chain carries TRBV11-2 and TRBJ2-1, with 10 bases lining up with TRBD2. The CDR3 extends over 14 amino acids. The germline V gene has CDR1 SGHAT and CDR2 FQNNGV. The CDR3 spells CASSYSGRINVQFF. CDR3 DNA: TGTGCCAGCAGCTATAGCGGGAGGATCAATGTGCAGTTCTTC.

The chain carries TRBV6-5 and TRBJ1-3; the D gene is possibly TRBD1 (5 bases). The germline V and J ends were trimmed by 6 bases and 0 bases, with 15 bases remaining between them. The CDR3 totals 16 residues. Germline loops: CDR1 MNHEY, CDR2 SVGAGI. CDR3 residues: CASSQGAHFSGNTIYF. As DNA, the CDR3 is TGTGCCAGCAGCCAGGGCGCTCATTTCTCTGGAAACACCATATATTTT.

This sequence joins TRBV6-5 and TRBJ2-2, with D possibly TRBD1 on 6 matching bases. Germline values: CDR1 MNHEY, CDR2 SVGAGI. V was trimmed by 0 bases and J by 4 bases, leaving 15 bases between them. This CDR3 region has 17 residues. The CDR3 spells CASSYSPTGKGTGELFF. The CDR3 nucleotides are TGTGCCAGCAGTTACTCGCCTACAGGGAAGGGCACCGGGGAGCTGTTTTTT.

J is TRBJ2-4 and V is TRBV2; maybe TRBD1 (6 bases). The V and J ends lost 6 bases and 8 bases respectively, with 17 bases between them. The CDR3 contains 14 residues. Germline-derived CDR1 and CDR2 are SNHLY and FYNNEI. The CDR3 DNA reads as TGTGCCAGCAGCAATGGACAGCCGTGGGACATTCAGTACTTC. Its protein is CASSNGQPWDIQYF.

The chain joins TRBV29-1 to TRBJ1-2; possibly TRBD1 for D (5 bases). This CDR3 has 13 residues. V was clipped by 3 bases and J by 4 bases, with 12 bases between them. Germline values: CDR1 SQVTM, CDR2 ANQGSEA. As DNA, the CDR3 is TGCAGCGTTGACGCGGGGGACCTCTATGGCTACACCTTC. It specifies CSVDAGDLYGYTF.

Of note for this clonotype: The CDR3 carries no conserved terminal phenylalanine or tryptophan, so it likely arises from a read error. The CDR3 bases are TGTGTCAGCAGCTTAGTAACGCGCACCGGGGAGCTGTTTTTA. It specifies CVSSLVTRTGELFL. The V gene is TRBV11-2, the J gene TRBJ2-2; D not certain. The CDR3 has 14 residues. CDR1 is SGHAT and CDR2 is FQNNGV in the germline V gene.

In DNA form, the CDR3 reads TGTGCCAGCATTGAACACTCAACCGGCCTCTACGAGCAGTACTTC. Translating it yields CASIEHSTGLYEQYF. The chain is built from TRBV28 and TRBJ2-7; the D is unclear. The V end was cut by 7 bases, the J end by 3 bases, with 19 bases between. The CDR3 runs 15 residues. Germline CDR1 MDHEN, CDR2 SYDVKM.

This clonotype was seen once. This may be a read error: a much more frequent sequence differs by one nucleotide. No DNA is shown, since the ends of the CDR3 on it are uncertain; the CDR3 is the one TCRdb lists. V is TRBV12-3 or TRBV12-4 and J is TRBJ1-1. The CDR3 length equals 13 residues, ends included. CDR3 sequence reads: CASSSSMVTEAFF.

There are many counts of this clonotype. CDR3 in DNA: TGTGCCAGCAGCTTAAGCAGGGGGCTCCACGGGGAGCTGTTTTTT. Translating it yields CASSLSRGLHGELFF. The chain has TRBV11-2 and TRBJ2-2; 8 bases align to TRBD1. Losses at the gene ends were 2 bases for V and 7 bases for J; bases not matched to a gene: 6. Per germline, CDR1 SGHAT and CDR2 FQNNGV. The CDR3 consists of 15 residues.